This entry describes one T cell receptor beta chain. Profiled with immunoSEQ multiplex PCR; TCRdb holds only in-frame clones, not every one. This table holds around 100,000 clones, 65% to 80% found once. The data originate from a study of blood T cell repertoires in COVID-19. The germline V gene encodes CDR1 SGHAT and CDR2 FQNNGV. V dropped 5 bases and J dropped 2; count of bases not matched to a gene: 3. This CDR3 spans 15 amino acids. The sequencing sample was made of peripheral blood. The gene calls are TRBV11-2 and TRBJ2-7; 13 bases are a match to TRBD2. The sequence derives from a man between 65 and 85 years old with active or convalescent COVID-19. CDR3 in DNA: TGTGCCAGCAGCCGGACTAGCGGGGGAACCTACGAGCAGTACTTC. Translated, it gives CASSRTSGGTYEQYF.